The entry below describes one TCR beta chain. Its antigen has not been determined. The sample holds no much larger clone one base away, and base qualities are not on file. This record comes from a study of technical replicates of blood from a handful of donors (dated 2017 in TCRdb). Library generation was performed with the immunoSEQ multiplex PCR assay. As stored in TCRdb, this immuneACCESS dataset retains in-frame rearrangements with V and J assigned. A fraction of the clones does not appear; measured against another copy, unresolved V genes explain less than half of the discrepancy, and the remainder lacks a known reason. Counted in this sample were around 100,000 clones; over 85% of them appeared once. The ten top clones hold around 0.33% of the sample. This TCR was sampled from a human donor in good health. Sequenced input: T cells isolated from PBMCs.

The nucleotides are TGTGCCAGTAGTATTTTCAGGGACACACCCGAACCAGGGGAGCTGTTTTTT. It is translated as CASSIFRDTPEPGELFF. The receptor chain draws on TRBV19 and TRBJ2-2; a weak D assignment points to TRBD1 (6 bases agree). The CDR1 and CDR2 encoded by the germline V gene (reference sequence) are LNHDA and SQIVND. V is shortened by 3 bases, J by 8 bases, and the region joining them spans 22 bases. Including cysteine and phenylalanine, the CDR3 has 17 amino acids. Of all the DNA, just the CDR3 is kept, 51 bases in frame from base 1.